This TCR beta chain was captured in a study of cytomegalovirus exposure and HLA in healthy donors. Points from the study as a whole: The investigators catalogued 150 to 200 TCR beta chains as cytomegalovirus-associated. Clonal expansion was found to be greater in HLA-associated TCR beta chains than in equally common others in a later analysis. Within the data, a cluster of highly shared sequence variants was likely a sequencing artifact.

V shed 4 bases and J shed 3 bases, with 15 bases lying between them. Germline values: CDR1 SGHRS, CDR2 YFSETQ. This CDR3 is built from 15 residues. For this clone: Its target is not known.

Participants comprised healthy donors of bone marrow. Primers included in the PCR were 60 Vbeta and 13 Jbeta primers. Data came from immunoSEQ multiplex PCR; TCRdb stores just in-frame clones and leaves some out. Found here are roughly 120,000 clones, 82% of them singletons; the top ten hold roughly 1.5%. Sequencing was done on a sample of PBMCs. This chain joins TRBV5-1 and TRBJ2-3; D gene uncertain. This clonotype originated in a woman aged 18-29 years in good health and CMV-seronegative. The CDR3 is CASSPILVGTDTQYF. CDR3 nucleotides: TGCGCCAGCAGCCCTATCCTAGTTGGGACAGATACGCAGTATTTT.